Given below is one T cell receptor beta chain in context. Germline lookup yields CDR1 ENHRY and CDR2 SYGVKD. The CDR3 totals 20 residues. Trimming pared 0 bases from V and 8 bases from J, leaving 28 bases between. As originally analysed: Estimation of nucleated cell counts relied on the amplification of reference gene primers. Assay used: immunoSEQ multiplex PCR; TCRdb lists only in-frame clones, some missing. V and J calls plus clone size are reproduced from that table; the DNA served to infer D and trimming. Of under 300,000 clones listed, approximately 84% are singletons. This sample was included in a study of blood T cell repertoires in COVID-19. Turning to the study itself: Donors in the United States, Italy and Spain gave samples during acute or convalescent COVID-19. Nucleic acid was either cDNA or gDNA, and it came from T cells, B-cell-depleted T cells, or PBMCs.

The genes are TRBV10-3 and TRBJ2-2; a weak D match, TRBD1 (6 bases). Sequenced: peripheral blood. The TCR originated in a human donor with COVID-19, enrolled during active disease. The donor label of this sample is uncertain. The CDR3 region has the DNA TGTGCCATCAGTGAGTCGGGGGCGTCTTCCGCCTTGTTGAGTGAGGGGGAGCTGTTTTTT. It translates to CAISESGASSALLSEGELFF.